This is a list of T cell receptor beta chains from one sample in a study of blood T cell repertoires in COVID-19. Produced via immunoSEQ multiplex PCR; TCRdb's table is partial and in-frame only. The table records under 200,000 clones, over 90% of them present only once. Sequenced sample: peripheral blood. The receptors derive from a man aged 50 or older with acute or convalescent COVID-19. CDR3s include the opening cysteine and the closing phenylalanine or tryptophan. D genes are given only for firm matches. Clone size is shown for a subset of rows, as once, few, many or a class of expanded clone.

V	D	J	size	DNA	CDR3
TRBV4-3	-	TRBJ1-2	-	TGCGCCAGCAGCCAAGAGAGAGTCCTCTATGGCTACACCTTC	CASSQERVLYGYTF
TRBV2	-	TRBJ2-1	-	TGTGCCAGCACCGCCTACAATGAGCAGTTCTTC	CASTAYNEQFF
TRBV30	-	TRBJ1-1	few	TGTGCCTGGGCCCGGGGGACTGAAGCTTTCTTT	CAWARGTEAFF
TRBV3-1/TRBV3-2	-	TRBJ2-7	once	TGTGCCAGCAGCCAAGATACCCTGAGCGGATACGAGCAGTACTTC	CASSQDTLSGYEQYF
TRBV28	-	TRBJ2-1	-	TGTGCCAGCAGCCCACGGGATCCCCAATGGAATGAGCAGTTCTTC	CASSPRDPQWNEQFF
TRBV28	TRBD1	TRBJ1-5	-	TGTGCCAGCAGATCCTGGACAGGGAAAAATCAGCCCCAGCATTTT	CASRSWTGKNQPQHF
TRBV28	TRBD1	TRBJ2-5	-	TGTGCCAGCTGGGACAGACAAGAGACCCAGTACTTC	CASWDRQETQYF
TRBV9	-	TRBJ2-5	-	TGTGCCAGCAGCCCCTCCAGGGGAGAGACCCAGTACTTC	CASSPSRGETQYF
TRBV6-5	-	TRBJ2-1	-	TGTGCCAGCAGTACACCTCACAATGAGCAGTTCTTC	CASSTPHNEQFF
TRBV4-3	-	TRBJ1-5	-	TGCGCCAGCAGCCAGGGCATTTCAAGCAATCAGCCCCAGCATTTT	CASSQGISSNQPQHF
TRBV5-1	-	TRBJ1-1	-	TGCGCCAGCAGCGCCCAGGGTTTCACTGAAGCTTTCTTT	CASSAQGFTEAFF
TRBV3-1/TRBV3-2	TRBD2	TRBJ2-7	-	TGTGCCAGCAGCCATTCTAGCGGATACGAGCAGTACTTC	CASSHSSGYEQYF
TRBV7-3	TRBD2	TRBJ2-5	once	TGTGCCAGCAGCTTATCCGGGACTAGCGGCCAAGAGACCCAGTACTTC	CASSLSGTSGQETQYF
TRBV4-1	TRBD1	TRBJ1-5	-	TGCGCCAGCAGCCAAGTAGGGACAGGGTCGGGCAATCAGCCCCAGCATTTT	CASSQVGTGSGNQPQHF
TRBV9	TRBD2	TRBJ2-1	-	TGTGCCAGCAGCGTGTTTAGCGGGGGGGCTAATAATGAGCAGTTCTTC	CASSVFSGGANNEQFF
TRBV28	-	TRBJ1-5	once	TGTGCCAGCAACCCGGGTTGGCAGCCCCAGCATTTT	CASNPGWQPQHF
TRBV21-1	-	TRBJ1-5	-	TGTGCCAGCAGCAAAGTCGCTTTTTGGAGGAGGCCGCAGCATTTT	CASSKVAFWRRPQHF
TRBV5-4	-	TRBJ1-4	-	TGTGCCAGCAGCTTGTCCCTCGGGGGTAATGAAAAACTGTTTTTT	CASSLSLGGNEKLFF
TRBV18	-	TRBJ1-6	-	TGTGCCAGCTCACCACCAGGGGTAGGTTCACCCCTCCACTTT	CASSPPGVGSPLHF
TRBV11-2	-	TRBJ2-5	once	TGTGCCAGCAGCTTAGTCCAGGGGTTGGGAGAGACCCAGTACTTC	CASSLVQGLGETQYF
TRBV7-2	TRBD2	TRBJ2-1	once	TGTGCCAGCAAGCGGACTAGCGGGGGTTATGAGCAGTTCTTC	CASKRTSGGYEQFF
TRBV2	-	TRBJ2-7	-	TGTGCCAGCAGTGATAACTACGAGCAGTACTTC	CASSDNYEQYF
TRBV10-3	-	TRBJ2-2	few	TGTGCCATCAGTGGAAGCGGGCGGACCGGGGAGCTGTTTTTT	CAISGSGRTGELFF
TRBV21-1	-	TRBJ2-6	-	TGTGCCAGCATCAGACACATCTCTGGGGCCAACGTCCTGACTTTC	CASIRHISGANVLTF
TRBV11-2	TRBD2	TRBJ2-2	-	TGTGCCAGCAGCCCCACCTCTCTAGCGGGAGGGGTCACCGGGGAGCTGTTTTTT	CASSPTSLAGGVTGELFF
TRBV30	TRBD1	TRBJ1-1	-	TGTGCCTGGAGTGTATTGGGACAGGAAGCTTTCTTT	CAWSVLGQEAFF
TRBV19	TRBD1	TRBJ1-5	few	TGTGCCACCTCGGGACAGTTAAATCAGCCCCAGCATTTT	CATSGQLNQPQHF
TRBV27	TRBD2	TRBJ2-7	-	TGTGCCAGCAAGATAGCGGGAGAGTACGAGCAGTACTTC	CASKIAGEYEQYF
TRBV28	-	TRBJ1-2	once	TGTGCCAGCAGTCGTGGGCCCTACTATGGCTACACCTTC	CASSRGPYYGYTF
TRBV28	-	TRBJ1-5	-	TGTGCCAGCAGTTTAGGTCGACAGAAATATCAGCCCCAGCATTTT	CASSLGRQKYQPQHF
TRBV28	TRBD1	TRBJ1-2	-	TGTGCCAGCAGGCTACAGGGGGCTGGCTATGGCTACACCTTC	CASRLQGAGYGYTF
TRBV5-4	TRBD2	TRBJ2-1	-	TGTGCCAGCAGCTTACCTAGCGGGATGAATGAGCAGTTCTTC	CASSLPSGMNEQFF
TRBV27	-	TRBJ2-4	-	TGTGCCAGCAGTTCCCCCGGAGTAGCCAAAAACATTCAGTACTTC	CASSSPGVAKNIQYF
TRBV28	-	TRBJ1-1	few	TGTGCCAGCAGGGACCATGCAGGGTACACTGAAGCTTTCTTT	CASRDHAGYTEAFF
TRBV7-2	TRBD1	TRBJ1-3	-	TGTGCCAGCAGCTTGACAGGGTCTGGAAACACCATATATTTT	CASSLTGSGNTIYF
TRBV18	-	TRBJ1-1	few	TGTGCCAGCTCCAGAGGGGGTGAAGCTTTCTTT	CASSRGGEAFF
TRBV27	-	TRBJ2-3	-	TGTGCCAGCAGCCCTAGTTCGGGAGCGGCAGATACGCAGTATTTT	CASSPSSGAADTQYF
TRBV18	TRBD1	TRBJ1-2	once	TGTGCCAGCTCACCAGCGGGACAGAACTATGGCTACACCTTC	CASSPAGQNYGYTF
TRBV27	-	TRBJ2-1	-	TGTGCCACCCGAACAGGGTTGAATGAGCAGTTCTTC	CATRTGLNEQFF
TRBV6-2/TRBV6-3	TRBD1	TRBJ1-2	-	TGTGCCAGCAGTTACGCCGGGACAGGGCTTGACTATGGCTACACCTTC	CASSYAGTGLDYGYTF
TRBV5-5	-	TRBJ1-2	-	TGTGCCAGCAGCTCCACGGTTGGCTACACCTTC	CASSSTVGYTF
TRBV29-1	TRBD1	TRBJ1-2	-	TGCAGCGTCCCTAGACAGGGTGGTGGCTACACCTTC	CSVPRQGGGYTF
TRBV2	TRBD1	TRBJ1-4	-	TGTGCCAGCAGGGGGACAGGGTACGCTAATGAAAAACTGTTTTTT	CASRGTGYANEKLFF
TRBV5-1	TRBD1	TRBJ2-2	-	TGCGCCAGCAGTCCTACAGGGGGCCCCGGGGAGCTGTTTTTT	CASSPTGGPGELFF
TRBV7-8	-	TRBJ2-1	once	TGTGCCAGCAGCTTGGGAGGACCCTACAATGAGCAGTTCTTC	CASSLGGPYNEQFF